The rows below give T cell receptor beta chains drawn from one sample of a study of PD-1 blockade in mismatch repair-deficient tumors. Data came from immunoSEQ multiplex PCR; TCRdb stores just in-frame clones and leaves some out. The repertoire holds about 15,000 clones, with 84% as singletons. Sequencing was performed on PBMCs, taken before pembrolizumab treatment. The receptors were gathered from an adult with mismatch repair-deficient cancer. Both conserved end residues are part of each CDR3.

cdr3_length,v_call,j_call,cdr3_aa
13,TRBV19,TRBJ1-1,CASSRGANTEAFF
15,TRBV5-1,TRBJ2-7,CASSLLRGNSYEQYF
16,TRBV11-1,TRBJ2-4,CASSLAAGRERNIQYF
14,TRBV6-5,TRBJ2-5,CASSYGGSQETQYF
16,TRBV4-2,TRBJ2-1,CASSQDGTSGYNEQFF
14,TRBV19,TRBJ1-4,CASTVGDPKGKLFF
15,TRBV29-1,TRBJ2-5,CSVDGADQYQETQYF
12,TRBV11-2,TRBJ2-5,CASSSNQETQYF
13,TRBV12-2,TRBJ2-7,CASRLGSFYEQYF
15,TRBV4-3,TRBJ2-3,CASSQEAAGVGTQYF
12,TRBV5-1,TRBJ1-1,CASSFDRTEAFF
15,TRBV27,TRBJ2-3,CASSPKGLSTDTQYF
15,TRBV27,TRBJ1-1,CASSSHGTGDTEAFF
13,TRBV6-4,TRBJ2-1,CASSDSSHNEQFF
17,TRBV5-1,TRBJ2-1,CASSTGLAGFRYNEQFF
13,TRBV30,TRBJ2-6,CACDSSGANVLTF
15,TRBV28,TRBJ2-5,CASSGLAGVQETQYF
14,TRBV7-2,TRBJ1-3,CASSPTGAGNTIYF
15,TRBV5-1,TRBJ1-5,CASSLTGRPNQPQHF
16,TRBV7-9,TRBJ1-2,CASSRTMDVGIYGYTF
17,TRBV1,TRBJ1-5,CTSSSISPGYSNQPQHF
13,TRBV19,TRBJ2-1,CASSIPGTEKQFF
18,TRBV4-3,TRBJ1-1,CASSQDLWDRHMNTEAFF
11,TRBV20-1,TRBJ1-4,CSARGVEKLFF
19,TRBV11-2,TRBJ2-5,CASSLGAAGSALGGETQYF
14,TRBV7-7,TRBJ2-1,CASSLSSSINEQFF
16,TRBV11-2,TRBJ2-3,CASSFHTGAGADTQYF
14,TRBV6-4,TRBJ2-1,CASSARLAFGEQFF
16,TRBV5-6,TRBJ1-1,CASSLEGRGSNTEAFF
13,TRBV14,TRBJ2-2,CASRRTYTGELFF
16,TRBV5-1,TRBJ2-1,CASSLMGVAGDGEQFF
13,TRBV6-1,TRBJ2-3,CASSPSATDTQYF
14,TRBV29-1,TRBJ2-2,CSVKPKGNTGELFF
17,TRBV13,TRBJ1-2,CASSSGDGRRLTYGYTF
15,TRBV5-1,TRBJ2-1,CASSLGLAGADEQFF
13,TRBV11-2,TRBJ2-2,CASTGPVAGELFF
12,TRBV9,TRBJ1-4,CASSGSNEKLFF
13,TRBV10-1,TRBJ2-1,CASSESLRGEQFF
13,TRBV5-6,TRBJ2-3,CASSLGRPNTQYF
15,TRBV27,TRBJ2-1,CASSLSQTTYNEQFF